Listed below are T cell receptor beta chains from one sample, sequenced in a study of cytomegalovirus exposure and HLA in healthy donors. This table comes from immunoSEQ multiplex PCR, and its TCRdb copy is limited to in-frame clones, with some not included. This listing includes approximately 42,000 clones. Sample: PBMCs. The receptors were sampled from a male donor in good health and CMV-seronegative. CDR3s include the opening cysteine and the closing phenylalanine or tryptophan.

cdr3_aa v_call
CAIGTGDQPQHF TRBV19
CASSLSGVTGSRTDTQYF TRBV19
CASSRDRFYEQYF TRBV19
CASRLTSLETQYF TRBV6-5
CSVVPREGEQFF TRBV29-1
CASSLEGSTEAFF TRBV5-6
CASSQGLAGGPGTDTQYF TRBV4-2
CASSWAGLAGEETQYF TRBV7-2
CASSQDNRQGEGGELFF TRBV4-2
CASSSTLGAYEQYF TRBV7-9
CASRTGRDYRREETQYF TRBV25-1
CASSLGEVQYNEQFF TRBV5-4
CASRVTWTGGNTIYF TRBV6-5
CASRATGGSNQPQHF TRBV5-1
CASSPLTVERTSTDTQYF TRBV18
CASSPGLLYGYTF TRBV19
CAISEIVNEKLFF TRBV10-3
CASSLKAGASGEQYF TRBV5-1
CASSQAGTGNEQFF TRBV4-2
CASSQDLGGNVKNIQYF TRBV4-2
CASSPLPGTGGNTIYF TRBV7-8
CATSREPAGQSYEQYF TRBV15
CASSVAGGPDEQYF TRBV19
CAISDPGENTEAFF TRBV10-3
CASRLPYPPALAGGPGANVLTF TRBV12-2
CASSLGQVSEKLFF TRBV5-1
CATSNDRNTEAFF TRBV15
CASSEVPGEGYGYTF TRBV6-1
CASSMGGSGRPNTGELFF TRBV19
CASSTPGQGSYGYTF TRBV6-5
CASSLRQGHQPQHF TRBV28
CASSLRGRTEAFF TRBV9
CASSSPSTGTGEQYF TRBV28
CASSEGAAGAGYTF TRBV2
CSASQGIWQFF TRBV20-1
CASSQVLMGQGSRGYTF TRBV4-1
CASSSGTTYEQYF TRBV7-9
CASSFRGSGVSNQPQHF TRBV13
CASSLGKVRGGDGQETQYF TRBV5-1
CASSPPLAGEADTQYF TRBV18
CASRGNRASSYNEQFF TRBV7-9
CASSAPAGYTF TRBV25-1
CASRDRPNTGELFF TRBV7-3
CASSLGGAGAADTQYF TRBV5-1
CASASEGSGANVLTF TRBV2
CAWGNRRFGNTIYF TRBV30
CASSPPKQGFLRAFF TRBV11-2
CASSEGFPGQGIHEQYF TRBV6-1
CASSLNGGANTEAFF TRBV27
CASSIGTEPYEQYF TRBV5-1
CASSLLGETQYF TRBV11-2
CASSLDFSQTNTEAFF TRBV5-1
CASSPVNWRTEAFF TRBV27
CASSLSTSGSNLYNEQFF TRBV5-1
CASSEQGRGRNTEAFF TRBV7-9
CASSTRQGLTSPLHF TRBV7-9
CASSITGSYGYTF TRBV19
CASSFLGGSYGYTF TRBV28
CASSSGTTNTGELFF TRBV27